Listed below are T cell receptor beta chains from one sample, sequenced in a study of cytotoxic CD8 clonotypes in ibrutinib-treated CLL. TCRdb's copy holds only in-frame clones and misses some; the assay was immunoSEQ multiplex PCR. The data contain about 50,000 clones, 50% to 65% of them singletons. The sequencing used PBMCs, collected after 24 months of ibrutinib treatment. The receptors here all came from a human donor with chronic lymphocytic leukemia. The CDR3 runs from the conserved cysteine through the conserved F or W. Each record gives: CDR3 length, D gene, J gene, V gene, clone size, CDR3 protein, CDR3 DNA. The D gene is left open where the match is weak. Part of the rows lack a size; the others show once, few, many or a class for expanded clones.

cdr3_length: 13; d_call: -; j_call: TRBJ2-7; v_call: TRBV2; clone_size: -; cdr3_aa: CASGYLPKGEQYF; cdr3_nt: TGTGCCAGCGGATATCTCCCCAAGGGAGAGCAGTACTTC
cdr3_length: 14; d_call: TRBD1; j_call: TRBJ2-7; v_call: TRBV19; clone_size: few; cdr3_aa: CASSMGQGVYEQYF; cdr3_nt: TGTGCCAGTAGTATGGGCCAGGGGGTCTACGAGCAGTACTTC
cdr3_length: 11; d_call: -; j_call: TRBJ2-7; v_call: TRBV29-1; clone_size: -; cdr3_aa: CSVMGTYEQYF; cdr3_nt: TGCAGCGTTATGGGTACCTACGAGCAGTACTTC
cdr3_length: 18; d_call: TRBD2; j_call: TRBJ2-3; v_call: TRBV15; clone_size: -; cdr3_aa: CATSSNLLAGQRGDTQYF; cdr3_nt: TGTGCCACCAGCAGCAACCTACTAGCGGGCCAACGAGGAGATACGCAGTATTTT
cdr3_length: 11; d_call: -; j_call: TRBJ2-7; v_call: TRBV7-9; clone_size: -; cdr3_aa: CASGQGGEQYF; cdr3_nt: TGTGCCAGCGGACAAGGGGGAGAGCAGTACTTC
cdr3_length: 13; d_call: TRBD1; j_call: TRBJ2-7; v_call: TRBV7-8; clone_size: -; cdr3_aa: CASSGLGQYEQYF; cdr3_nt: TGTGCCAGCAGCGGCCTGGGACAGTACGAGCAGTACTTC
cdr3_length: 15; d_call: TRBD2; j_call: TRBJ2-3; v_call: TRBV10-3; clone_size: -; cdr3_aa: CAISAGGGFTDTQYF; cdr3_nt: TGTGCCATCAGTGCCGGGGGGGGCTTCACAGATACGCAGTATTTT
cdr3_length: 15; d_call: -; j_call: TRBJ1-4; v_call: TRBV6-5; clone_size: -; cdr3_aa: CASRQLGGVGEKLFF; cdr3_nt: TGTGCCAGCAGGCAGCTGGGGGGGGTAGGGGAAAAACTGTTTTTT
cdr3_length: 15; d_call: TRBD1; j_call: TRBJ1-6; v_call: TRBV25-1; clone_size: -; cdr3_aa: CASSARGLRNSPLHF; cdr3_nt: TGTGCCAGCAGTGCCAGGGGGCTACGTAATTCACCCCTCCACTTT
cdr3_length: 11; d_call: TRBD1; j_call: TRBJ2-7; v_call: TRBV29-1; clone_size: -; cdr3_aa: CSAQGTYEQYF; cdr3_nt: TGCAGCGCACAGGGGACCTACGAGCAGTACTTC
cdr3_length: 13; d_call: -; j_call: TRBJ2-7; v_call: TRBV6-5; clone_size: -; cdr3_aa: CASSRAPLGEQYF; cdr3_nt: TGTGCCAGCAGCCGGGCCCCCCTCGGAGAGCAGTACTTC
cdr3_length: 16; d_call: TRBD2; j_call: TRBJ2-5; v_call: TRBV4-1; clone_size: -; cdr3_aa: CASSHPKRGGLETQYF; cdr3_nt: TGCGCCAGCAGCCATCCCAAGCGGGGGGGTTTGGAGACCCAGTACTTC
cdr3_length: 14; d_call: TRBD1; j_call: TRBJ2-2; v_call: TRBV10-3; clone_size: few; cdr3_aa: CATGGTGNTGELFF; cdr3_nt: TGTGCCACCGGAGGGACAGGGAACACCGGGGAGCTGTTTTTT
cdr3_length: 14; d_call: -; j_call: TRBJ1-2; v_call: TRBV6-1; clone_size: -; cdr3_aa: CASRHGTSHYGYTF; cdr3_nt: TGTGCCAGCAGACACGGGACGTCACACTATGGCTACACCTTC
cdr3_length: 14; d_call: -; j_call: TRBJ2-7; v_call: TRBV9; clone_size: -; cdr3_aa: CASSEGPLSYEQYF; cdr3_nt: TGTGCCAGCAGCGAAGGCCCTCTATCCTACGAGCAGTACTTC
cdr3_length: 11; d_call: -; j_call: TRBJ2-5; v_call: TRBV6-6; clone_size: -; cdr3_aa: CASSPSETQYF; cdr3_nt: TGTGCCAGCAGTCCGTCAGAGACCCAGTACTTC
cdr3_length: 16; d_call: TRBD1; j_call: TRBJ2-5; v_call: TRBV7-9; clone_size: once; cdr3_aa: CASSPGQGRIGETQYF; cdr3_nt: TGTGCCAGCAGCCCAGGACAGGGCAGGATTGGAGAGACCCAGTACTTC
cdr3_length: 12; d_call: -; j_call: TRBJ1-5; v_call: TRBV2; clone_size: few; cdr3_aa: CASSDSNQPQHF; cdr3_nt: TGTGCCAGCAGTGATAGTAATCAGCCCCAGCATTTT
cdr3_length: 15; d_call: -; j_call: TRBJ2-7; v_call: TRBV6-6; clone_size: once; cdr3_aa: CASSYTPAGGGEQYF; cdr3_nt: TGTGCCAGCAGTTACACCCCCGCCGGAGGGGGCGAGCAGTACTTC
cdr3_length: 13; d_call: -; j_call: TRBJ1-2; v_call: TRBV7-8; clone_size: many; cdr3_aa: CASSLGQVEGYTF; cdr3_nt: TGTGCCAGCAGCCTCGGGCAGGTGGAGGGCTACACCTTC
cdr3_length: 16; d_call: -; j_call: TRBJ1-2; v_call: TRBV5-1; clone_size: once; cdr3_aa: CASSLAGGPISYGYTF; cdr3_nt: TGCGCCAGCAGCTTGGCCGGGGGGCCAATATCTTATGGCTACACCTTC
cdr3_length: 12; d_call: -; j_call: TRBJ1-1; v_call: TRBV2; clone_size: once; cdr3_aa: CASRADPIEAFF; cdr3_nt: TGTGCCAGCAGGGCGGACCCCATTGAAGCTTTCTTT
cdr3_length: 13; d_call: -; j_call: TRBJ2-7; v_call: TRBV5-1; clone_size: -; cdr3_aa: CASSLEVSYEQYF; cdr3_nt: TGCGCCAGCAGCTTGGAAGTTTCCTACGAGCAGTACTTC
cdr3_length: 13; d_call: TRBD2; j_call: TRBJ2-1; v_call: TRBV27; clone_size: -; cdr3_aa: CASSLWASGEQFF; cdr3_nt: TGTGCCAGCAGTTTATGGGCTAGCGGTGAGCAGTTCTTC
cdr3_length: 14; d_call: TRBD1; j_call: TRBJ1-1; v_call: TRBV6-1; clone_size: -; cdr3_aa: CASGRQGSGAEAFF; cdr3_nt: TGTGCCAGCGGGAGACAGGGTTCTGGCGCTGAAGCTTTCTTT
cdr3_length: 12; d_call: -; j_call: TRBJ2-7; v_call: TRBV11-2; clone_size: -; cdr3_aa: CASSSTGYEQYF; cdr3_nt: TGTGCCAGCAGCTCCACAGGCTACGAGCAGTACTTC
cdr3_length: 16; d_call: -; j_call: TRBJ1-4; v_call: TRBV11-2; clone_size: few; cdr3_aa: CASSPGGFGTNEKLFF; cdr3_nt: TGTGCCAGCAGCCCCGGTGGGTTCGGCACTAATGAAAAACTGTTTTTT
cdr3_length: 20; d_call: TRBD1; j_call: TRBJ2-6; v_call: TRBV5-1; clone_size: -; cdr3_aa: CASSLLMPGQGNSGANVLTF; cdr3_nt: TGCGCCAGCAGCTTGTTAATGCCGGGACAGGGAAATTCTGGGGCCAACGTCCTGACTTTC
cdr3_length: 15; d_call: -; j_call: TRBJ1-5; v_call: TRBV27; clone_size: -; cdr3_aa: CASSLNGGPNQPQHF; cdr3_nt: TGTGCCAGCAGTTTAAACGGGGGCCCAAATCAGCCCCAGCATTTT
cdr3_length: 19; d_call: TRBD2; j_call: TRBJ2-1; v_call: TRBV30; clone_size: once; cdr3_aa: CAWSPPGLAGPISYNEQFF; cdr3_nt: TGTGCCTGGAGCCCACCGGGACTAGCGGGCCCCATATCCTACAATGAGCAGTTCTTC
cdr3_length: 16; d_call: TRBD2; j_call: TRBJ2-3; v_call: TRBV5-1; clone_size: -; cdr3_aa: CASSPGLAGGRDTQYF; cdr3_nt: TGCGCCAGCAGCCCAGGACTAGCGGGGGGCAGGGATACGCAGTATTTT
cdr3_length: 18; d_call: -; j_call: TRBJ2-6; v_call: TRBV5-1; clone_size: -; cdr3_aa: CASSLDPPDGTGANVLTF; cdr3_nt: TGCGCCAGCAGCTTGGACCCCCCCGACGGTACTGGGGCCAACGTCCTGACTTTC
cdr3_length: 15; d_call: TRBD1; j_call: TRBJ2-7; v_call: TRBV5-8; clone_size: -; cdr3_aa: CASRVTPDRANEQYF; cdr3_nt: TGTGCCAGCAGAGTGACCCCGGACAGGGCGAACGAGCAGTACTTC
cdr3_length: 16; d_call: -; j_call: TRBJ1-2; v_call: TRBV5-1; clone_size: -; cdr3_aa: CASSVDSQITNYGYTF; cdr3_nt: TGCGCCAGCAGCGTTGACAGCCAGATTACTAACTATGGCTACACCTTC
cdr3_length: 16; d_call: -; j_call: TRBJ2-7; v_call: TRBV11-2; clone_size: -; cdr3_aa: CASSLSGTIPSYEQYF; cdr3_nt: TGTGCCAGCAGCTTAAGTGGGACAATCCCCTCCTACGAGCAGTACTTC
cdr3_length: 13; d_call: -; j_call: TRBJ1-2; v_call: TRBV27; clone_size: few; cdr3_aa: CASSFQGNYGYTF; cdr3_nt: TGTGCCAGCAGTTTCCAGGGTAACTATGGCTACACCTTC
cdr3_length: 16; d_call: -; j_call: TRBJ2-7; v_call: TRBV19; clone_size: -; cdr3_aa: CASSPFSAGSSYEQYF; cdr3_nt: TGTGCCAGTAGTCCCTTCTCGGCAGGGAGCTCCTACGAGCAGTACTTC
cdr3_length: 14; d_call: -; j_call: TRBJ2-7; v_call: TRBV6-5; clone_size: once; cdr3_aa: CASSTIGGFYEQYF; cdr3_nt: TGTGCCAGCAGCACTATCGGGGGCTTCTACGAGCAGTACTTC
cdr3_length: 15; d_call: -; j_call: TRBJ2-2; v_call: TRBV6-5; clone_size: -; cdr3_aa: CASTKPGLAPGELFF; cdr3_nt: TGTGCCAGCACCAAACCGGGACTTGCACCCGGGGAGCTGTTTTTT
cdr3_length: 13; d_call: -; j_call: TRBJ2-3; v_call: TRBV6-6; clone_size: -; cdr3_aa: CASRVSGTDTQYF; cdr3_nt: TGTGCCAGCCGCGTTAGCGGCACAGATACGCAGTATTTT
cdr3_length: 13; d_call: -; j_call: TRBJ2-7; v_call: TRBV6-1; clone_size: -; cdr3_aa: CASSGGNSYEQYF; cdr3_nt: TGTGCCAGCAGTGGAGGCAACTCCTACGAGCAGTACTTC
cdr3_length: 13; d_call: -; j_call: TRBJ2-7; v_call: TRBV6-5; clone_size: -; cdr3_aa: CASSYSASYEQYF; cdr3_nt: TGTGCCAGCAGTTACTCGGCCTCCTACGAGCAGTACTTC
cdr3_length: 13; d_call: -; j_call: TRBJ2-7; v_call: TRBV2; clone_size: -; cdr3_aa: CASSDPLTGQSYF; cdr3_nt: TGTGCCAGCAGTGACCCCTTGACGGGGCAGTCGTACTTC
cdr3_length: 16; d_call: -; j_call: TRBJ1-4; v_call: TRBV4-2; clone_size: many; cdr3_aa: CASSQDSARPNEKLFF; cdr3_nt: TGTGCCAGCAGCCAAGATTCGGCCAGACCTAATGAAAAACTGTTTTTT
cdr3_length: 8; d_call: -; j_call: TRBJ1-2; v_call: TRBV20-1; clone_size: -; cdr3_aa: CSATRYTF; cdr3_nt: TGCAGTGCGACCCGCTACACCTTC
cdr3_length: 16; d_call: TRBD1; j_call: TRBJ1-5; v_call: TRBV15; clone_size: -; cdr3_aa: CATSRDQGARNQPQHF; cdr3_nt: TGTGCCACCAGCAGAGATCAGGGGGCTCGCAATCAGCCCCAGCATTTT
cdr3_length: 17; d_call: -; j_call: TRBJ2-3; v_call: TRBV5-1; clone_size: few; cdr3_aa: CASSLAVDSLNTDTQYF; cdr3_nt: TGCGCCAGCAGCTTGGCCGTGGACAGTTTAAACACAGATACGCAGTATTTT
cdr3_length: 15; d_call: TRBD1; j_call: TRBJ1-5; v_call: TRBV7-8; clone_size: -; cdr3_aa: CASSLSTGWDQPQHF; cdr3_nt: TGTGCCAGCAGCTTATCGACAGGGTGGGATCAGCCCCAGCATTTT
cdr3_length: 13; d_call: -; j_call: TRBJ1-6; v_call: TRBV2; clone_size: many; cdr3_aa: CASGAGTNSPLHF; cdr3_nt: TGTGCCAGCGGTGCAGGGACAAATTCACCCCTCCACTTT
cdr3_length: 13; d_call: -; j_call: TRBJ2-1; v_call: TRBV10-3; clone_size: -; cdr3_aa: CAISEGEYNEQFF; cdr3_nt: TGTGCCATCAGTGAAGGGGAATACAATGAGCAGTTCTTC
cdr3_length: 13; d_call: -; j_call: TRBJ2-1; v_call: TRBV5-1; clone_size: -; cdr3_aa: CASSRARADEQFF; cdr3_nt: TGCGCCAGCAGCCGGGCCAGGGCGGATGAGCAGTTCTTC
cdr3_length: 15; d_call: TRBD1; j_call: TRBJ1-2; v_call: TRBV6-5; clone_size: many; cdr3_aa: CASSPDRGLNYGYTF; cdr3_nt: TGTGCCAGCAGCCCGGACAGGGGACTGAACTATGGCTACACCTTC
cdr3_length: 15; d_call: -; j_call: TRBJ2-5; v_call: TRBV5-4; clone_size: few; cdr3_aa: CASSQQGQGGETQYF; cdr3_nt: TGTGCCAGCAGCCAACAGGGACAAGGAGGGGAGACCCAGTACTTC
cdr3_length: 14; d_call: TRBD1; j_call: TRBJ2-7; v_call: TRBV2; clone_size: -; cdr3_aa: CASNPTGSLYEQYF; cdr3_nt: TGTGCCAGCAACCCGACAGGGTCCCTCTACGAGCAGTACTTC
cdr3_length: 18; d_call: TRBD1; j_call: TRBJ1-1; v_call: TRBV11-3; clone_size: -; cdr3_aa: CASSSGDRGRADRTEAFF; cdr3_nt: TGTGCCAGCAGCTCAGGGGACAGGGGGAGAGCCGATCGCACTGAAGCTTTCTTT
cdr3_length: 13; d_call: -; j_call: TRBJ1-2; v_call: TRBV10-3; clone_size: -; cdr3_aa: CAISWGENYGYTF; cdr3_nt: TGTGCCATCAGCTGGGGTGAGAACTATGGCTACACCTTC
cdr3_length: 13; d_call: -; j_call: TRBJ1-1; v_call: TRBV2; clone_size: -; cdr3_aa: CASSENRETEAFF; cdr3_nt: TGTGCCAGCAGTGAAAATCGAGAAACTGAAGCTTTCTTT